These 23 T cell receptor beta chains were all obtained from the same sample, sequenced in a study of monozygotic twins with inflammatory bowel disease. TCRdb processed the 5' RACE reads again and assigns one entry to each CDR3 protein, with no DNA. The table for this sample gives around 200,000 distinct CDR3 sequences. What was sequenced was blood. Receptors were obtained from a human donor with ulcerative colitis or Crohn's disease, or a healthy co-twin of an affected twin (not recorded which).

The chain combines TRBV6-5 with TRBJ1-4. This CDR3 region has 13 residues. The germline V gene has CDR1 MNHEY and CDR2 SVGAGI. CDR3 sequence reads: CASSYSINEKLFF.

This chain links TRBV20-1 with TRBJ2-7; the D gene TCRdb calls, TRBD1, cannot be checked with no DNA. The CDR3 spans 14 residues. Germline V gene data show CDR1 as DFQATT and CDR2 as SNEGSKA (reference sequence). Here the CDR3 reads CSAPSGRFSYEQYF.

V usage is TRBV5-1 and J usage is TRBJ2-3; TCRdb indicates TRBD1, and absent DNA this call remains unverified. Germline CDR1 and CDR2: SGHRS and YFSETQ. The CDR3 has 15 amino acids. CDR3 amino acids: CASSAGTSSTDTQYF.

The CDR3 spells CASSSAPGRELTGDEKLFF. The chain carries TRBV12-3 or TRBV12-4 and TRBJ1-4; TCRdb indicates TRBD1, and absent DNA this call remains unverified. This CDR3 contains 19 residues.

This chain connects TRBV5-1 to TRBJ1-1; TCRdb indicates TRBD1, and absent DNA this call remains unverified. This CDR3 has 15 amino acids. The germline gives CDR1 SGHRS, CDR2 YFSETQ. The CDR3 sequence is CASSLVTGASTEAFF. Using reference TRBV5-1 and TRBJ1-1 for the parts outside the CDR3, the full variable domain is KAGVTQTPRYLIKTRGQQVTLSCSPISGHRSVSWYQQTPGQGLQFLFEYFSETQRNKGNFPGRFSGRQFSNSRSEMNVSTLELGDSALYLCASSLVTGASTEAFFGQGTRLTVV.

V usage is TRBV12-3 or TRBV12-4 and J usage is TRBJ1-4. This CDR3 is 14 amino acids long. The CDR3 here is CASTSDGSLGKLFF.

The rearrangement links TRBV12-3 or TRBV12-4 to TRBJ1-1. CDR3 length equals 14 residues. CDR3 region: CASIPRLGSAEAFF.

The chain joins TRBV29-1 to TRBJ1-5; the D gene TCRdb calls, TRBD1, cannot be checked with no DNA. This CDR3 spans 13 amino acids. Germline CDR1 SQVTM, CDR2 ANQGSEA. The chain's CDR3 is CSVVTGEYQPQHF.

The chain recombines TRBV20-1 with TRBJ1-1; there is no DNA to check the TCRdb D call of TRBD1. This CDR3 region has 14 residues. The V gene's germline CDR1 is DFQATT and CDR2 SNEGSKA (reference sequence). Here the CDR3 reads CSARNRAYNTEAFF.

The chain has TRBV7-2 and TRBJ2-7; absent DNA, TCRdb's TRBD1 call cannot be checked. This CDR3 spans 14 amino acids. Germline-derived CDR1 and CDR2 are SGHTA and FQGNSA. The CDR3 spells CASSFGGQTYEQYF.

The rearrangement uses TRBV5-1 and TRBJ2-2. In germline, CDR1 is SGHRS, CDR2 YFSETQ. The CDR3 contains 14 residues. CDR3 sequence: CASSLFANTGELFF.

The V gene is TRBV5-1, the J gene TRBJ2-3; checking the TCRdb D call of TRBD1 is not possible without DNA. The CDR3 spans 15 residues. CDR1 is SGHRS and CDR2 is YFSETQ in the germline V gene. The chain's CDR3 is CASSLKRTVADTQYF.

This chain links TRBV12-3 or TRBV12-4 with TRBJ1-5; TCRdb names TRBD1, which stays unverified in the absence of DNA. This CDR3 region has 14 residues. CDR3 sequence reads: CASSLGRYNQPQHF.

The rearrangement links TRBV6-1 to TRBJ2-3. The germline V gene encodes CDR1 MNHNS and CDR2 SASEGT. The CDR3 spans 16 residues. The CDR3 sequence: CASSTLKLASTDTQYF.

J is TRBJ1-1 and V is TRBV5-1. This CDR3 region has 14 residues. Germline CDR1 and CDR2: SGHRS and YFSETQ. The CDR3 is CASSQGSTRTEAFF.

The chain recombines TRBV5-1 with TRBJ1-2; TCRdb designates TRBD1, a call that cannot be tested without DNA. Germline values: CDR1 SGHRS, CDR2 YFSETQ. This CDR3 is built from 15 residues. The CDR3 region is CASRLQGDAIYGYTF.

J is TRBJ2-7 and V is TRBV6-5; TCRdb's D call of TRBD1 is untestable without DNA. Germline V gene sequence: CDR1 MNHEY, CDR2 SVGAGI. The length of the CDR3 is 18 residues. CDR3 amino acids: CASSYSSGRGGGYYEQYF.

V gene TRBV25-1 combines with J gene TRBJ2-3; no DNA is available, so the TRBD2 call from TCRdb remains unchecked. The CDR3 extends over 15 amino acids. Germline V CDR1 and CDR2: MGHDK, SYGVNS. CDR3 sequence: CASSDVTPLRDTQYF.

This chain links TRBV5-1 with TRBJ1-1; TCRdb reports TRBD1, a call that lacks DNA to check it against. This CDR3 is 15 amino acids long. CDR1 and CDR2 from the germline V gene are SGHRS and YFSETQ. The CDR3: CASSTLGGGNTEAFF.

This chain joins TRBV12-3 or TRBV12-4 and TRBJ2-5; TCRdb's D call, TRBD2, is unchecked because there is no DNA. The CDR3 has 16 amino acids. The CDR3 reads CASSLGQAGGQETQYF.

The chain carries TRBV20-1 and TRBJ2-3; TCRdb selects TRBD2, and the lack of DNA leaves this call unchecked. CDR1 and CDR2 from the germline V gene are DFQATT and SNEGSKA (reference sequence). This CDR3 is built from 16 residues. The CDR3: CSARDLWALRADTQYF.

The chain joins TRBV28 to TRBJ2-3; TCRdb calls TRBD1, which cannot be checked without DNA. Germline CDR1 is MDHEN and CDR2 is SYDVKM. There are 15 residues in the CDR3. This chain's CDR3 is CASSLNGTGEDTQYF.

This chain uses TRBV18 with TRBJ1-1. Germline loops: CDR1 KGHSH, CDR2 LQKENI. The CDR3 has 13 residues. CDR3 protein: CASSPRRVTEAFF.